This TCR beta chain came from a study of cytomegalovirus exposure and HLA in healthy donors. Study outcomes and limitations: With high specificity and sensitivity, the classifier reportedly diagnosed cytomegalovirus status.

As to this clone: Its target is unknown.

PCR involved 60 Vbeta and 13 Jbeta primers. TCRdb's copy holds only in-frame clones and misses some; the assay was immunoSEQ multiplex PCR. The sample yields 160,000 or so clones, 70% to 80% seen once. V lost 5 bases and J lost 10; bases outside the gene matches: 6. CDR1 is MDHEN and CDR2 is SYDVKM in the germline V gene. This CDR3 is 13 amino acids long. The chain couples TRBV28 to TRBJ1-4, with TRBD1 matching 8 bases. This receptor was obtained from a man in his 60s in good health and CMV-seronegative. Sequenced material: PBMCs. The CDR3 DNA reads TGTGCCAGCAGTATACCAGGGGGCAGAAAACTGTTTTTT. This gives the protein CASSIPGGRKLFF.